The 26 T cell receptor beta chains in this list originate from one sample, sequenced in a study of spatial heterogeneity in lung cancer. Study outcomes and limitations: Counts that tracked tumor mutation counts were those of expanded intratumoral alpha and beta TCRs.

Time point of the sample: sample taken at primary tumor resection. TCRdb re-derived calls from the 5' RACE reads in MiXCR, one entry per CDR3 protein. The table records over 7,500 distinct CDR3 sequences, around 3% of them present only once. Their antigen targets remain unknown. The specimen comprised lung tumor tissue, sampled at surgery. The receptor set was obtained from a male donor with early-stage non-small cell lung cancer.

This sequence joins TRBV30 and TRBJ2-7, with TRBD1 matching over 8 bases. In germline, CDR1 is GTSNPN, CDR2 SVGIG (reference sequence). Trimming removed 8 bases from V and 0 bases from J; junction bases left unmatched: 12. The CDR3 runs to 15 residues. The CDR3 nucleotides read TGTGCCACCTCCTCCCGGGACAGGTTCTCCTACGAGCAGTACTTC. The encoded protein is CATSSRDRFSYEQYF.

In this sample, this clonotype turned up many times. The chain uses TRBV5-5 and TRBJ1-1; unclear D gene. Per the germline V gene, CDR1 is SGHKS and CDR2 is YYEKEE (reference sequence). Trimming removed 4 bases from V and 6 bases from J, with 16 bases in between. This CDR3 region has 14 residues. CDR3 amino acids: CASSPLAVPSEAFF. CDR3 DNA: TGTGCCAGCAGCCCTTTGGCAGTCCCCTCTGAAGCTTTCTTT.

This clonotype was seen repeatedly, ten times or more. V gene TRBV2 combines with J gene TRBJ2-3, with 10 bases that match TRBD2. The trim removed 4 bases at V and 0 bases at J, leaving 4 bases unmatched. From germline, CDR1 is SNHLY and CDR2 FYNNEI. The CDR3 runs 16 residues. This CDR3 is CASSGGLALSTDTQYF. For the CDR3, the DNA is TGTGCCAGCAGTGGGGGACTAGCGCTTAGCACAGATACGCAGTATTTT.

This clonotype was detected ten times or more. The V gene is TRBV5-1, the J gene TRBJ2-5; D may be TRBD2 (6 bases). CDR1 SGHRS and CDR2 YFSETQ come from the germline V gene. V was cut by 0 bases and J by 4 bases, with 13 bases left in between. This CDR3 is built from 15 residues. CDR3 coding DNA: TGCGCCAGCAGCTTGGGCAGGGCCGGGGGAGAGACCCAGTACTTC. This encodes CASSLGRAGGETQYF.

This clonotype was detected ten times or more. This chain links TRBV4-2 with TRBJ2-1; D is ambiguous. From germline, CDR1 is LGHNA and CDR2 YNFKEQ. This CDR3 is built from 15 residues. V lost 0 bases, J lost 5 bases, and 11 bases lay in between. The CDR3 reads CASSQDWQSHNEQFF. DNA for the CDR3: TGTGCCAGCAGCCAAGATTGGCAGTCCCACAATGAGCAGTTCTTC.

This clonotype was recorded at least ten times. One end of the junction is discordant with germline, which a read error may explain. The chain uses TRBV7-2 and TRBJ1-5; 8 bases match TRBD1. Germline lookup yields CDR1 SGHTA and CDR2 FQGNSA. There are 13 residues in the CDR3. The CDR3 nucleotides are TGTGCCAGCAGACGGGAAGGGACAGGACCTTTGTATTTT. This gives the protein CASRREGTGPLYF.

The sample holds many counts of this clonotype. This chain links TRBV12-3 or TRBV12-4 with TRBJ1-2, with D possibly TRBD1 on 5 matching bases. This CDR3 contains 9 residues. V shed 7 bases and J shed 14 bases, with 11 bases lying between them. In nucleotides, the CDR3 is TGTGCCAGCACCGTACAGGTTACCTTC. Its translation: CASTVQVTF.

The sample holds many counts of this clonotype. The chain links TRBV5-1 to TRBJ1-2; D gene uncertain. V shed 1 base and J shed 3 bases, with 10 bases lying between them. Germline CDR1 and CDR2: SGHRS and YFSETQ. This CDR3 has 14 amino acids. The DNA for the CDR3 is TGCGCCAGCAGCTTGTACGGGCGGGACTATGGCTACACCTTC. This codes for CASSLYGRDYGYTF.

This clonotype has at least ten counts. The V gene is TRBV29-1, the J gene TRBJ2-7; no definite D call. CDR1 and CDR2 from the germline V gene are SQVTM and ANQGSEA. Trimming stripped 1 base from V and 6 bases from J, with 16 bases between. The CDR3 is 14 amino acids. CDR3 in DNA: TGCAGCGTTGAAGCCCTCCACAGCTCGGCCGAGCAGTACTTC. It is translated as CSVEALHSSAEQYF.

On this clonotype itself: This may come from a read error, since a much larger clone is one base off. J is TRBJ1-5 and V is TRBV27; 9 nucleotides match TRBD1. The CDR3 length is 13 residues. Germline lookup yields CDR1 MNHEY and CDR2 SMNVEV (reference sequence). In nucleotides, the CDR3 is TGTGCCAGCAGGGGACAGGGCGATCAGCCCAAGCATTTT. The encoded protein is CASRGQGDQPKHF.

Ten or more counts support this clonotype. The rearrangement joins TRBV7-3 to TRBJ1-1; D uncertain. V shed 0 bases and J shed 4 bases, with 9 bases lying between them. The length of the CDR3 is 14 residues. The germline CDR1 and CDR2 sequences are SGHTA and FQGTGA. The CDR3 loop is CASSLTPYLTEAFF. In DNA, the CDR3 is TGTGCCAGCAGCTTAACCCCTTATCTCACTGAAGCTTTCTTT.

This clonotype showed up many times. The chain recombines TRBV25-1 with TRBJ2-7; D uncertain. This CDR3 has 12 residues. Looked up from germline, CDR1 is MGHDK and CDR2 is SYGVNS. The germline V and J ends were trimmed by 4 bases and 5 bases, with 9 bases remaining between them. Written as DNA, the CDR3 is TGTGCCAGCAGTGCGGTGGGTAACGAGCAGTACTTC. Translating gives CASSAVGNEQYF.

V gene TRBV23-1 combines with J gene TRBJ2-2, with 11 bases fitting TRBD1. TRBV23-1 belongs to the ORF category, with a function that is uncertain. The junction had 22 bases not matched to a gene; V was cut back by 7 bases and J by 6 bases. The CDR3 sequence is 20 residues long. CDR3 bases: TGCGCCAGCACGTCGGGACAGGGGGTCAGTTTAGTCGTGTCGGCCGGGGAGCTGTTTTTT. This sequence encodes CASTSGQGVSLVVSAGELFF.

This clonotype was seen at least ten times. V is TRBV4-2 and J is TRBJ2-7, with 8 bases matching TRBD1. Trimming at V came to 3 bases and at J to 2 bases, leaving 6 bases not matched to a gene. CDR1 and CDR2 (germline): LGHNA, YNFKEQ. The CDR3 consists of 15 residues. The CDR3 bases are TGTGCCAGCAGCCACCTGGACAGGGCCCCCTACGAGCAGTACTTC. Residues: CASSHLDRAPYEQYF.

This clonotype was found many times. As DNA, the CDR3 is TGTGCCAGCAGCCAAGATCTTTTTCGGAGTAGGGACTACGAGCAGTACTTC. This sequence encodes CASSQDLFRSRDYEQYF. The chain recombines TRBV14 with TRBJ2-7; D unclear. This CDR3 is 17 amino acids long. Trimming stripped 0 bases from V and 3 bases from J, with 18 bases between. Germline V gives CDR1 SGHDN, CDR2 FVKESK. Based on the CDR3 plus reference TRBV14 and TRBJ2-7, the full variable domain is EAGVTQFPSHSVIEKGQTVTLRCDPISGHDNLYWYRRVMGKEIKFLLHFVKESKQDESGMPNNRFLAERTGGTYSTLKVQPAELEDSGVYFCASSQDLFRSRDYEQYFGPGTRLTVT.

This clonotype is medium-sized (0.01 to 0.1%) within its sample. The DNA for the CDR3 is TGTGCCAGCAGTTACAGACTAGCGGGGGGCCGGGGCACAGATACGCAGTATTTT. It encodes CASSYRLAGGRGTDTQYF. J is TRBJ2-3 and V is TRBV28; 13 bases match TRBD2. This CDR3 has 18 residues. Germline V gene sequence: CDR1 MDHEN, CDR2 SYDVKM. With V trimmed by 4 bases and J by 1 base, 8 bases remained unmatched.

This clonotype was picked up many times. The chain recombines TRBV28 with TRBJ2-7, with 11 bases matching TRBD1. Germline loops: CDR1 MDHEN, CDR2 SYDVKM. V was clipped by 5 bases and J by 4 bases; unmatched bases: 7. The CDR3 is 15 residues long. Here the CDR3 DNA reads TGTGCCAGCAGTCCCGGCGGGACAGGGGGTTACGAGCAGTACTTC. This translates into CASSPGGTGGYEQYF.

This clonotype was counted many times. The J gene is TRBJ2-7, the V gene TRBV20-1, with D possibly TRBD1 on 6 matching bases. Germline values: CDR1 DFQATT, CDR2 SNEGSKA (reference sequence). Trimming shortened V by 3 bases and J by 0 bases, and 12 bases separated the two germline ends. The CDR3 spans 14 residues. The CDR3, as DNA: TGCAGTGCTAGGGGGGCCCAGAACTCCTACGAGCAGTACTTC. Protein product: CSARGAQNSYEQYF.

This clonotype has a count of ten or more. This chain uses TRBV6-4 with TRBJ1-1, with D possibly matching TRBD1 (5 bases). The CDR3 sequence is 14 residues long. V lost 4 bases, J lost 1 base, and 10 bases lay in between. Looked up from germline, CDR1 is MRHNA and CDR2 is SNTAGT. The CDR3 sequence: CASSAGPGNTEAFF. CDR3 sequence (DNA): TGTGCCAGCAGTGCGGGACCAGGGAACACTGAAGCTTTCTTT.

Ten or more counts support this clonotype. The V and J genes are TRBV4-3 and TRBJ2-3; either TRBD1 or TRBD2 may fit D (5 bases each). V shed 0 bases and J shed 7 bases, with 17 bases lying between them. This CDR3 is built from 16 residues. The germline V gene has CDR1 LGHNA and CDR2 YSLEER. The CDR3 loop reads CASSQERDAGEHTQYF. CDR3 coding DNA: TGCGCCAGCAGCCAAGAACGGGACGCCGGAGAGCATACGCAGTATTTT.

This clonotype was seen many times. This chain connects TRBV12-3 or TRBV12-4 to TRBJ2-7; 8 nucleotides line up with TRBD2. V trimming: 6 bases; J trimming: 12 bases; junction bases outside the gene matches: 13. CDR3 length: 13 residues. The CDR3 here is CASSRNPSGGPYF. DNA for the CDR3: TGTGCCAGCAGCCGTAACCCCTCGGGGGGGCCGTACTTC.

This clonotype has ten or more counts. J is TRBJ2-1 and V is TRBV7-2, with 7 positions matching TRBD2. The V and J ends lost 1 base and 9 bases, in that order; junction bases with no gene match: 12. CDR3 length equals 16 residues. Looked up from germline, CDR1 is SGHTA and CDR2 is FQGNSA. The CDR3 here is CASSLVAGRASSEQFF. The CDR3 coding sequence is TGTGCCAGCAGCTTAGTCGCGGGGAGGGCATCCAGTGAGCAGTTCTTC.

In this sample, this clonotype turned up many times. The chain recombines TRBV18 with TRBJ2-3; perhaps D is TRBD1 or TRBD2 (5 bases each). This CDR3 has 16 residues. Germline lookup yields CDR1 KGHSH and CDR2 LQKENI. Trimming removed 5 bases at V and 3 bases at J, with 18 bases between. CDR3 sequence reads: CASSGLMAGATDTQYF. The CDR3 DNA is TGTGCCAGCTCAGGACTCATGGCTGGGGCGACAGATACGCAGTATTTT.

This clonotype was counted many times. V gene TRBV5-1 combines with J gene TRBJ1-1, with a weak D call TRBD1 (6 bases). The CDR3 has 13 residues. Between the trimmed V and J ends, which lost 3 bases and 1 base, there was a span of 7 bases. Germline CDR1 and CDR2: SGHRS and YFSETQ. Here the CDR3 reads CASSWGQNTEAFF. CDR3 nucleotides: TGCGCCAGCAGCTGGGGACAGAACACTGAAGCTTTCTTT.

The table lists this clonotype with many counts. The rearrangement joins TRBV20-1 to TRBJ2-2, with 8 bases aligning to TRBD2. There are 14 residues in the CDR3. Losses at the gene ends were 0 bases for V and 6 bases for J; bases not matched to a gene: 3. Looked up from germline, CDR1 is DFQATT and CDR2 is SNEGSKA (reference sequence). CDR3 loop: CSARDGGAPGELFF. The CDR3 DNA is TGCAGTGCTAGAGACGGGGGGGCCCCCGGGGAGCTGTTTTTT.

This clonotype was seen only a few times. The rearrangement uses TRBV5-1 and TRBJ2-1; D is possibly TRBD2 (6 bases). Deletions cut 0 bases from V and 7 bases from J, with 17 bases between. The CDR3 totals 16 residues. Germline loops: CDR1 SGHRS, CDR2 YFSETQ. Here the CDR3 reads CASSLDLSGQANEQFF. CDR3 bases: TGCGCCAGCAGCTTGGATCTAAGCGGGCAGGCGAATGAGCAGTTCTTC.